This TCR beta chain was recovered during a study of patients and donors after allogeneic stem cell transplantation. The V gene's germline CDR1 is MNHEY and CDR2 SMNVEV (reference sequence). V gave up 10 bases and J gave up 6 bases; unmatched junction bases: 6. This CDR3 contains 12 residues. In its sample, this clonotype was seen a few times. TCRdb reanalysed the RT-PCR reads using MiXCR and keeps one entry per CDR3 protein. The sample yields about 160,000 distinct CDR3 sequences, about 36% seen once. The chain links TRBV27 to TRBJ2-1; 7 nucleotides line up with TRBD2. The sequence derives from a human donor who was either an allogeneic HSCT recipient or a stem cell or donor lymphocyte infusion donor (not recorded which). It is not recorded whose cells these are; they may come from a transplant donor. The sequenced sample was blood, either unsorted or a sorted T cell fraction (not recorded which). The CDR3 reads CATKGGLNEQFF. The CDR3 region has the DNA TGTGCCACAAAGGGAGGGCTCAATGAGCAGTTCTTC.